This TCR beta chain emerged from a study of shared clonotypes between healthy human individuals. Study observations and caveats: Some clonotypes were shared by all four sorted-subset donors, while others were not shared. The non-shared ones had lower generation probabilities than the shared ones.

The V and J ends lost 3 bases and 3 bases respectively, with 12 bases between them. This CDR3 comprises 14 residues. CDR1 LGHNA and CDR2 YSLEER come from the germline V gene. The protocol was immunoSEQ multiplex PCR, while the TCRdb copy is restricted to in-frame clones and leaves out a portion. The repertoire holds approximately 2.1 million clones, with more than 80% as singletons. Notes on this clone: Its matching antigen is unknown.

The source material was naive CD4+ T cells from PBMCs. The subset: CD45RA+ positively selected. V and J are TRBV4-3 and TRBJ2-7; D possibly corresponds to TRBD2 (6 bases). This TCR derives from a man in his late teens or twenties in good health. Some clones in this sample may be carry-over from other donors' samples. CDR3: CASSQDYAHYEQYF. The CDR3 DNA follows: TGCGCCAGCAGCCAGGACTACGCCCACTACGAGCAGTACTTC.